The 5 T cell receptor beta chains below come from one sample, sequenced in a study of Ad26.COV2.S vaccination and SARS-CoV-2 variants. Sequenced by immunoSEQ multiplex PCR; TCRdb stores in-frame clones only, minus some. The table lists some 330,000 clones, 75% to 90% of them singletons. Regarding treatment: roughly 18 received Ad26.COV2.S at low or high dose, single or two shots; about 5 received placebo; per-sample allocation not given. Collection of samples fell on day 63 after the first vaccine or placebo injection. The material was peripheral blood, obtained in a trial of Ad26.COV2.S vaccine versus placebo. These receptors were collected from a person between 18 and 59 years old who received the Ad26.COV2.S COVID-19 vaccine or a placebo.

The chain has TRBV27 and TRBJ1-2; possibly TRBD1 for D (6 bases). This CDR3 region has 14 residues. CDR1 and CDR2 (germline): MNHEY, SMNVEV (reference sequence). V was cut by 2 bases and J by 3 bases, with 10 bases left in between. CDR3 protein: CASSLGGGYYGYTF. The CDR3 DNA is TGTGCCAGCAGTTTAGGGGGCGGCTACTATGGCTACACCTTC.

The chain recombines TRBV19 with TRBJ1-4, with no clear D. This CDR3 comprises 14 residues. Germline V gene lookup returns CDR1 LNHDA and CDR2 SQIVND (reference sequence). V was pared by 6 bases and J by 5 bases, with 13 bases between. The CDR3 DNA sequence: TGTGCCAGTAGGAGGACGGCCTTAAATGAAAAACTGTTTTTT. This codes for CASRRTALNEKLFF.

The chain employs TRBV21-1 and TRBJ2-7; the listed D gene, TRBD2, was not tested against the DNA. TRBV21-1 is flagged as a pseudogene. The CDR3 extends over 14 amino acids. The CDR3 sequence is CASSTIGEGYEQYF. CDR3 DNA sequence: TGTGCCAGCAGCACAATAGGGGAGGGCTACGAGCAGTACTTC.

This chain joins TRBV7-9 and TRBJ2-3; 11 bases align to TRBD2. The CDR3 is 15 amino acids. The V and J ends lost 5 bases and 6 bases, in that order; junction bases with no gene match: 7. Germline V CDR1 and CDR2: SEHNR, FQNEAQ (reference sequence). The CDR3 bases are TGTGCCAGCAGCCCTCTAGCGGGAGGAATCGATACGCAGTATTTT. Protein: CASSPLAGGIDTQYF.

This clone was seen once. The chain carries TRBV6-1 and TRBJ1-3, with a weak D call TRBD1 (6 bases). CDR3 length: 15 amino acids. Trimming pared 5 bases from V and 4 bases from J, leaving 15 bases between. Germline CDR1 reads MNHNS; CDR2 reads SASEGT. CDR3 coding DNA: TGTGCCAGCAGTTCCTTGGGGGGGCAAGGAAACACCATATATTTT. This codes for CASSSLGGQGNTIYF.